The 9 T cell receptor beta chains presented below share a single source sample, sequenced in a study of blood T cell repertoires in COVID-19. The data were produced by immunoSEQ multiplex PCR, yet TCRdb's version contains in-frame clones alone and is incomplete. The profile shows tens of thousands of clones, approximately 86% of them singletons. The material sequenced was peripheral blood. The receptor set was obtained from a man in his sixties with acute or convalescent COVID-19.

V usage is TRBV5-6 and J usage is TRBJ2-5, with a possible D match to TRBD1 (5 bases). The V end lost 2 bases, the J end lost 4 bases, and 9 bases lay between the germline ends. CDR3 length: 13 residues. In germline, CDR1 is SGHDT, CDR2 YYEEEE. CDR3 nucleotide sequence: TGTGCCAGCAGCTTTGTAGGGGCAGAGACCCAGTACTTC. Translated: CASSFVGAETQYF.

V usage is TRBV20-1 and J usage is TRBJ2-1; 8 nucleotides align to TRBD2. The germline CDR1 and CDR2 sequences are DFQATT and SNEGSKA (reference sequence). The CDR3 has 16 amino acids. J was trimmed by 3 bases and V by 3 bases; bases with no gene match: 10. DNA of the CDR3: TGCAGTGCTAGTCGTGGCGGGGGGTCCTTCTACAATGAGCAGTTCTTC. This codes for CSASRGGGSFYNEQFF.

The chain's CDR3 is CASSIERQIISNQPQHF. CDR3 nucleotides: TGTGCCAGTAGTATAGAGAGACAGATAATTAGCAATCAGCCCCAGCATTTT. The chain has TRBV19 and TRBJ1-5; TRBD1 is a possible D gene (5 bases). CDR3 length: 17 residues. Per the germline V gene, CDR1 is LNHDA and CDR2 is SQIVND (reference sequence). Trimming took off 0 bases at V and 0 bases at J, with 12 bases between the two ends.

CDR3 sequence reads: CASSLDTTNYGYTF. The CDR3 bases are TGTGCCAGCAGCCTAGACACGACTAACTATGGCTACACCTTC. The rearrangement uses TRBV9 and TRBJ1-2; D is uncertain. Trimming left V 4 bases short and J 0 bases short, with 10 bases between. This CDR3 contains 14 residues. The germline gives CDR1 SGDLS, CDR2 YYNGEE.

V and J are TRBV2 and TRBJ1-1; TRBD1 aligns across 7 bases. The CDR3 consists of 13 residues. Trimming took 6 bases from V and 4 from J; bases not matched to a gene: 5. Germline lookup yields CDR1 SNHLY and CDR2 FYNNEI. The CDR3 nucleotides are TGTGCCAGCAGGGGACAGAACTTCACTGAAGCTTTCTTT. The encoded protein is CASRGQNFTEAFF.

The CDR3 nucleotides are TGTGCCAGCAGCTCATCAGGGGCGCAGGGTGAAAAACTGTTTTTT. This encodes CASSSSGAQGEKLFF. J is TRBJ1-4 and V is TRBV7-9; a weak D match, TRBD1 (6 bases). The germline V gene encodes CDR1 SEHNR and CDR2 FQNEAQ (reference sequence). This CDR3 spans 15 amino acids. V lost 4 bases and J lost 7, with 16 bases in between.

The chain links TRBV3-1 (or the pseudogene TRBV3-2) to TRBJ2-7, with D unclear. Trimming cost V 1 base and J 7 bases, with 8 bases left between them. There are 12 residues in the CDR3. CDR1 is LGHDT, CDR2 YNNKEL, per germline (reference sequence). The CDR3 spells CASSQGSTEQYF. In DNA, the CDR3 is TGTGCCAGCAGCCAAGGGTCTACGGAGCAGTACTTC.

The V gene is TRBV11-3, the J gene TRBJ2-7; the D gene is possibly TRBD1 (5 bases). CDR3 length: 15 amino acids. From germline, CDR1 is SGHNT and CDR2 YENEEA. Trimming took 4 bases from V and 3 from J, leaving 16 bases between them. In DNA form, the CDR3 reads TGTGCCAGCAGCTCCAGCGCGCAGGGCGGCTACGAGCAGTACTTC. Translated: CASSSSAQGGYEQYF.

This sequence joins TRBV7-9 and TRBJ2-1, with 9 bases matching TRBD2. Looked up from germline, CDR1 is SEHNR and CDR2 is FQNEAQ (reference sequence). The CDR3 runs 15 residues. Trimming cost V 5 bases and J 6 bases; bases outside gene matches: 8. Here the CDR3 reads CASSQAPTSGNEQFF. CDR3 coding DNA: TGTGCCAGCAGCCAAGCCCCGACTAGCGGCAATGAGCAGTTCTTC.